This TCR beta chain was sequenced during a study of blood T cell repertoires in COVID-19 (dated by TCRdb to 2018 to 2021). A note on the overall study: Collaborator samples came from the United States, Italy and Spain and covered acute and convalescent phases of COVID-19. The prospective study material was composed of cDNA or gDNA derived from T cells, B-cell-depleted T cells, or PBMCs. Deeply sampled blood TCRbeta repertoires from subjects exposed to, actively infected with, or recovered from COVID-19 were included in the dataset. The repertoires were released in a freely available public database meant as a resource for research on the immune response to SARS-CoV-2. The samples were drawn from the first 160 participants of the ongoing ImmuneRACE study and from 1,254 subjects provided by 6 global collaborators. Sample metadata almost always included a de-identified subject ID, COVID-19 status, age in years and sex. Where available, HLA class I and class II types were obtained from metadata supplied by the sample provider rather than from assay-based typing. General findings and caveats noted by the study authors: Clinical and demographic metadata were provided uncurated, with the amount varying by source and participant.

The CDR3 runs 16 residues from the cysteine to the phenylalanine. Only the CDR3 part of the read is kept: 48 bases, read in frame from the first base. The germline V end is reduced by 4 bases and the J end by 5 bases; junction bases left unmatched: 11. The germline V gene gives CDR1 as SGHDN and CDR2 as FVKESK. Participants in the prospective study were aged about 18 to 89 years, lived in over 20 United States geographic areas, and enrolled through a virtual design. In the prospective study, participants were assigned to cohorts based on the clinical history participants reported in a screening survey and a study questionnaire. Each participant in the prospective study had whole blood, serum and a nasopharyngeal or oropharyngeal swab collected by mobile phlebotomists. Prospective study participants could optionally give additional blood draws and questionnaires over an approximately 2-month period. Before DNA extraction, blood samples from the prospective study were shipped at room temperature or frozen.

About this clone: What this receptor recognizes is not known. Nothing much larger sits one base from this clone, and base qualities are not available.

TCRbeta CDR3 regions were amplified from genomic DNA by means of the immunoSEQ Assay, a bias-controlled multiplex PCR. The authors processed their data as follows. The number of nucleated cells in each sample was estimated from the amplification of reference gene primers within the assay. Sequence reads were collapsed and filtered to measure the absolute abundance of every unique TCRbeta CDR3 rearrangement. For each sample, productive Simpson clonality was calculated as the square root of Simpson's diversity index across productive rearrangements. TCRdb obtained this table from immuneACCESS and retained in-frame rearrangements with V and J assigned. These tables miss some clones; where compared with another copy, unresolved V genes account for less than half of the shortfall, and the remainder is unexplained. V, J and clone size are taken as reported in that table, and D and trimming were inferred from the DNA itself. Present in this sample are 200,000 to 250,000 clones, about 86% of which were seen just once. In total, the top ten clones hold 8.5% to 10% of the sample.

The sample was PBMCs or T cells enriched from blood (not recorded which). The receptor comes from a woman aged 45 to 65 with acute COVID-19. The sequence links TRBV14 to TRBJ2-5; a stretch of 9 junction bases matches TRBD2. This receptor carries the CDR3 CASSLFLGLAAETQYF. The DNA sequence follows: TGTGCCAGCAGCCTCTTTTTGGGACTAGCAGCGGAGACCCAGTACTTC.